The TCR beta chain under discussion was sequenced for a study of T cells expressing NK-cell markers. In generating TCR beta cDNA, 5'RACE template switching with UMIs was used. TCRdb re-analyzed the 5' RACE reads; it lists each CDR3 protein once, without DNA. Listed are a few hundred thousand distinct CDR3 sequences; around 5.2% falls within the top ten. This TCR was sampled from a man aged 18 to 69 in good health. The specimen sequenced was blood T cells: a sorted CD56 or NKG2C T cell subset, CD4+ or CD8+ T cells, or bulk PBMC T cells (not recorded which).

CDR3 amino acids: CASSKIPGLATLETQYF. This rearrangement joins TRBV7-3 to TRBJ2-5; TCRdb reports TRBD2, a call that lacks DNA to check it against. Germline lookup yields CDR1 SGHTA and CDR2 FQGTGA. There are 17 residues in the CDR3. The entire variable domain, with the rest obtained from reference TRBV7-3 and TRBJ2-5, is as follows: GAGVSQTPSNKVTEKGKYVELRCDPISGHTALYWYRQSLGQGPEFLIYFQGTGAADDSGLPNDRFFAVRPEGSVSTLKIQRTERGDSAVYLCASSKIPGLATLETQYFGPGTRLLVL.